This T cell receptor (beta chain) was sequenced in a study of T cells in Graves' hyperthyroidism and ophthalmopathy. Clinical symptoms, serum thyroxine and TRAb, thyroid ultrasound and orbital computed tomography were used for the diagnoses. PBMCs were sourced from around 10 ml fresh peripheral blood. Amplification of TCR beta CDR3 regions was performed using RNA transcripts as template. RT-PCR in the first round (using the HTBI primer set) targeted the TCR CDR3. In TCRdb, the multiplex PCR reads were re-called with MiXCR into one record per CDR3 protein. This repertoire shows a few hundred thousand distinct CDR3 sequences, around 14% found once; its top ten account for around 7.5%. In its sample, this clonotype was seen many times. The TCR sequence derives from a woman aged 25 to 45 with Graves' hyperthyroidism. Sequenced: blood.

CDR3 loop: CSARDLAGGWDEQFF. The DNA for the CDR3 is TGCAGTGCTAGAGATCTAGCGGGAGGTTGGGATGAGCAGTTCTTC. This sequence joins TRBV20-1 and TRBJ2-1; 11 bases align to TRBD2. Germline V gives CDR1 DFQATT, CDR2 SNEGSKA (reference sequence). V shed 0 bases and J 8 bases; nucleotides not matched to a gene: 6. There are 15 residues in the CDR3.